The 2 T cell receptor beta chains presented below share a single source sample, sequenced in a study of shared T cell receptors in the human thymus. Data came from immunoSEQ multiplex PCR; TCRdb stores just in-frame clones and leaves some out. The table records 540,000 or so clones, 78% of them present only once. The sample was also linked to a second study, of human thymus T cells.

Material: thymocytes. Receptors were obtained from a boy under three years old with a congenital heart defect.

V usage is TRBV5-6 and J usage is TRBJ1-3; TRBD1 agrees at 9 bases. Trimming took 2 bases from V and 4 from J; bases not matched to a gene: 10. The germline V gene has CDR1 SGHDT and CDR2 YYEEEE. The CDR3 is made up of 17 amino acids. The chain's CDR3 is CASSFRLQGAKGNTIYF. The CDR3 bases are TGTGCCAGCAGCTTTCGTCTACAGGGGGCGAAAGGAAACACCATATATTTT.

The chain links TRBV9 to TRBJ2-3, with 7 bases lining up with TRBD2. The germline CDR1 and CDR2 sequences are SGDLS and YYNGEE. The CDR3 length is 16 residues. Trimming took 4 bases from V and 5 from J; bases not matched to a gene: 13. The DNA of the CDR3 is TGTGCCAGCAGCTTACGGGACTACGAAGATAGAGATACGCAGTATTTT. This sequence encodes CASSLRDYEDRDTQYF.